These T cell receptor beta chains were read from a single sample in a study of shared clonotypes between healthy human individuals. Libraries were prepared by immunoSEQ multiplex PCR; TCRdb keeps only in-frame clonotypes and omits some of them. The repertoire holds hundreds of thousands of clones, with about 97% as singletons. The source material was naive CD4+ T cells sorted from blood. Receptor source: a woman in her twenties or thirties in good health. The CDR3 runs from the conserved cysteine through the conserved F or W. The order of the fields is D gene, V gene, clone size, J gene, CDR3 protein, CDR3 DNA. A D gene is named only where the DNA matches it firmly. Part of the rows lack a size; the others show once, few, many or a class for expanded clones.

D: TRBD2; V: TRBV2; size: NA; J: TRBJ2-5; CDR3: CAHGRGEETQYF; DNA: TGTGCCCACGGGAGGGGGGAAGAGACCCAGTACTTC
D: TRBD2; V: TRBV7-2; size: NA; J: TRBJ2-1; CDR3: CASSLGPGGSNEQFF; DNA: TGTGCCAGCAGCTTAGGTCCGGGAGGGAGTAATGAGCAGTTCTTC
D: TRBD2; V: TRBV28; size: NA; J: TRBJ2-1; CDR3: CASSFSSGAYNEQFF; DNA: TGTGCCAGCAGTTTTTCTAGCGGGGCTTACAATGAGCAGTTCTTC
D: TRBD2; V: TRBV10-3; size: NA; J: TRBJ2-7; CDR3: CAISEAGGIEQYF; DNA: TGTGCCATCAGTGAGGCGGGAGGGATCGAGCAGTACTTC
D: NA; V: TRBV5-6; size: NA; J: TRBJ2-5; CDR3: CASSRSLADPRETQYF; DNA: TGTGCCAGCAGCAGATCACTGGCGGACCCTCGAGAGACCCAGTACTTC
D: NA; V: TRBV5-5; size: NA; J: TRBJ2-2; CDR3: CASSLRFGENGELFF; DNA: TGTGCCAGCAGCTTAAGGTTCGGTGAGAACGGGGAGCTGTTTTTT
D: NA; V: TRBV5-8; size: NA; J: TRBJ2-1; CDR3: CASSFGPNRYNEQFF; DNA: TGTGCCAGCAGCTTCGGCCCTAACAGATACAATGAGCAGTTCTTC
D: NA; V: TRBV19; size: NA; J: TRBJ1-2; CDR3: CASSRALGLDTIYGYTF; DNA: TGTGCCAGTAGCCGCGCCTTGGGATTAGACACGATCTATGGCTACACCTTC
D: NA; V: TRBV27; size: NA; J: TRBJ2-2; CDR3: CASSFLDVRRNTGELFF; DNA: TGTGCCAGCAGTTTTCTCGATGTCAGGAGAAACACCGGGGAGCTGTTTTTT
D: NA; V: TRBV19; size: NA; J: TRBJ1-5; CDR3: CASSLGVYSNQPQHF; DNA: TGTGCCAGTAGTCTCGGCGTCTATAGCAATCAGCCCCAGCATTTT
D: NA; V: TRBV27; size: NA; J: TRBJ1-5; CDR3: CASSRRDGNQPQHF; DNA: TGTGCCAGCAGTCGGCGGGACGGCAATCAGCCCCAGCATTTT
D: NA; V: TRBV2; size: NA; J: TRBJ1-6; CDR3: CASSGRIRGSPLHF; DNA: TGTGCCAGCAGTGGACGGATTAGAGGATCACCCCTCCACTTT
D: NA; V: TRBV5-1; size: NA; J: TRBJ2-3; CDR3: CASSLGQGGDTQYF; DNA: TGCGCCAGCAGCTTGGGGCAGGGGGGCGATACGCAGTATTTT
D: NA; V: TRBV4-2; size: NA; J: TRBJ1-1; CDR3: CASSTGIGNTEAFF; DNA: TGTGCCAGCAGCACAGGGATTGGGAACACTGAAGCTTTCTTT
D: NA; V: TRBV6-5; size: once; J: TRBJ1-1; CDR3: CASSRVGGNTEAFF; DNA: TGTGCCAGCAGCCGCGTGGGAGGGAACACTGAAGCTTTCTTT
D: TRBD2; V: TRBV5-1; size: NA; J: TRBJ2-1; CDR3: CASSFLFASGNEQFF; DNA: TGCGCCAGCAGTTTCTTGTTTGCTAGCGGCAATGAGCAGTTCTTC
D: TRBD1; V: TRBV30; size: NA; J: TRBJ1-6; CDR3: CAWSPGQYNSPLHF; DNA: TGTGCCTGGAGCCCGGGACAGTATAATTCACCCCTCCACTTT
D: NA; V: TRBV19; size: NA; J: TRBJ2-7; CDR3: CASSRRGPIGYEQCF; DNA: TGTGCCAGTAGTAGGAGGGGGCCCATTGGCTACGAGCAGTGCTTC
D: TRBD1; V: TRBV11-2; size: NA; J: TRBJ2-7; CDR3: CASSLRQDRGAYEQYF; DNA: TGTGCCAGCAGCTTAAGGCAGGACAGGGGCGCCTACGAGCAGTACTTC
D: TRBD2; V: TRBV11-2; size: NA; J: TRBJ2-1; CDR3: CASSFERGSSYNEQFF; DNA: TGTGCCAGCAGCTTCGAGCGGGGGTCCTCCTACAATGAGCAGTTCTTC
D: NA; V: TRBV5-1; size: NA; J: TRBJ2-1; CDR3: CASSRTLSSYNEQFF; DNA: TGCGCCAGCTCGCGAACCCTAAGCTCCTACAATGAGCAGTTCTTC
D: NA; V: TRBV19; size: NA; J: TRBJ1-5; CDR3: CASKEQFDQPQHF; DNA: TGTGCCAGTAAAGAGCAGTTCGATCAGCCCCAGCATTTT